Here is one T cell receptor (beta chain) with its context. This CDR3 spans 14 amino acids. V lost 7 bases, J lost 1 base, and 10 bases lay in between. Germline-derived CDR1 and CDR2 are MNHEY and SMNVEV (reference sequence). This sample was taken from a study of CD8+ T cells in alopecia areata. Sequencing relied on a cDNA template that was reverse transcribed from extracted RNA. The protocol was immunoSEQ multiplex PCR, while the TCRdb copy is restricted to in-frame clones and leaves out a portion. The sample consists of 110,000 to 150,000 clones, about 60% of them appearing once. Sequencing used CD4+ T cells sorted from blood, obtained at week 0. This chain connects TRBV27 to TRBJ2-2; D is unclear. This TCR derives from a human donor with alopecia areata. The chain's CDR3 is CASTWTWNTGELFF. CDR3 nucleotide sequence: TGTGCCAGCACTTGGACGTGGAACACCGGGGAGCTGTTTTTT.